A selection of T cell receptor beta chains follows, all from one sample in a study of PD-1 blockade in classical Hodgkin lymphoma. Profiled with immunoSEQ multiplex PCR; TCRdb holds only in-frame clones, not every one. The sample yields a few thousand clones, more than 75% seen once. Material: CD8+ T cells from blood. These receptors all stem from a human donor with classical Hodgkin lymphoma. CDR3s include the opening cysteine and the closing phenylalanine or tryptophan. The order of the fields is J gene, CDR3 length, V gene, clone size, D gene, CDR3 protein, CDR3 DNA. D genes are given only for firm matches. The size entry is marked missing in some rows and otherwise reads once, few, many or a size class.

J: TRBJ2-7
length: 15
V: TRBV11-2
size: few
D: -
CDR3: CASSLGIETYYEQYF
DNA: TGTGCCAGCAGCTTAGGTATAGAGACCTACTACGAGCAGTACTTC

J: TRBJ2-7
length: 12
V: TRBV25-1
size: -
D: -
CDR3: CASSDGSLEQYF
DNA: TGTGCCAGCAGTGACGGGAGCCTCGAGCAGTACTTC

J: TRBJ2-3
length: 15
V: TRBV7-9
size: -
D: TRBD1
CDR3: CASSSTGGGGDTQYF
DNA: TGTGCCAGCAGCTCGACAGGGGGGGGTGGAGATACGCAGTATTTT

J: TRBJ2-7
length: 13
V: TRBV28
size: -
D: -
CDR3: CASSFWGVREQYF
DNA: TGTGCCAGCAGTTTTTGGGGGGTACGCGAGCAGTACTTC

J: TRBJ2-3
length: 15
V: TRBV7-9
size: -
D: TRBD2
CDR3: CASRSGLAATDTQYF
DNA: TGTGCCAGCAGATCGGGACTAGCGGCGACAGATACGCAGTATTTT

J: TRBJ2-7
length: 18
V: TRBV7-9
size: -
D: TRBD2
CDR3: CASSLVVGLAGGTYEQYF
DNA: TGTGCCAGCAGCTTAGTGGTTGGACTAGCGGGTGGAACCTACGAGCAGTACTTC

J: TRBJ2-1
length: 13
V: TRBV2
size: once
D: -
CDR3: CASRGSSYNEQFF
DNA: TGTGCCAGCAGGGGGAGCTCCTACAATGAGCAGTTCTTC

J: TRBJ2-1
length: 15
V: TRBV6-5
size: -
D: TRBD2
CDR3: CASSYGTSGSGEQFF
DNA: TGTGCCAGCAGTTACGGGACTAGCGGGAGTGGTGAGCAGTTCTTC

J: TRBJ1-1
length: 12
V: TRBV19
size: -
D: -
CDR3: CASTDPNTEAFF
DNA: TGTGCCAGTACCGACCCGAACACTGAAGCTTTCTTT

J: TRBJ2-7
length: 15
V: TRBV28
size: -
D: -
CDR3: CASSYEEGSSYEQYF
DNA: TGTGCCAGCAGCTATGAGGAGGGGAGCTCCTACGAGCAGTACTTC

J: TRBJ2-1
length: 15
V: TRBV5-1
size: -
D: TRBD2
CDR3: CASSLRLAGGVEQFF
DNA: TGCGCCAGCAGCTTGAGACTAGCGGGAGGGGTTGAGCAGTTCTTC

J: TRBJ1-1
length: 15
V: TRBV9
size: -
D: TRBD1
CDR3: CASSVTGTENTEAFF
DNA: TGTGCCAGCAGCGTAACCGGGACAGAGAACACTGAAGCTTTCTTT

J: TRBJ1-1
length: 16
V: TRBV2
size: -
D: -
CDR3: CASSDLWGGEYTEAFF
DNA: TGTGCCAGCAGTGACCTCTGGGGGGGCGAGTACACTGAAGCTTTCTTT

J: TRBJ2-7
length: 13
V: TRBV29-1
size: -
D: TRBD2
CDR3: CSVEAGGRYEQYF
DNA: TGCAGCGTTGAAGCGGGAGGGCGTTACGAGCAGTACTTC

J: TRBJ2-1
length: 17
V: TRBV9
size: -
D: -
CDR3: CASSYTGTPRGDNEQFF
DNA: TGTGCCAGCAGTTATACCGGGACTCCGAGGGGCGACAATGAGCAGTTCTTC

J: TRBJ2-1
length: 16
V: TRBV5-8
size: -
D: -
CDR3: CASSLVNGATYNEQFF
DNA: TGTGCCAGCAGCTTGGTGAACGGGGCAACCTACAATGAGCAGTTCTTC

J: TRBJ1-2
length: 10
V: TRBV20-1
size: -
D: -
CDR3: CSVRNYGYTF
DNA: TGCAGTGTGAGGAACTATGGCTACACCTTC

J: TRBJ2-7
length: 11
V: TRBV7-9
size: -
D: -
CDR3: CASSSTYEQYF
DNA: TGTGCCAGCAGCTCTACCTACGAGCAGTACTTC

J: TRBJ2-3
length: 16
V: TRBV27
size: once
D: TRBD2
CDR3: CASSFLAGSFFDTQYF
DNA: TGTGCCAGCAGTTTCCTAGCGGGATCTTTTTTTGATACGCAGTATTTT

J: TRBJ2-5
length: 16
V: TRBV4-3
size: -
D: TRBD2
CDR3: CASSRTSGRNQETQYF
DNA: TGCGCCAGCAGCCGGACTAGCGGGAGGAATCAAGAGACCCAGTACTTC

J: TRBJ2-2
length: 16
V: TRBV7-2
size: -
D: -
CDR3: CASSLALGELAGELFF
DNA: TGTGCCAGCAGCTTAGCGCTGGGGGAGCTAGCCGGGGAGCTGTTTTTT

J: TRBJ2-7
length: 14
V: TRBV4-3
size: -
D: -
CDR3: CASSQQDRSYEQYF
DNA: TGCGCCAGCAGCCAACAGGACAGATCCTACGAGCAGTACTTC

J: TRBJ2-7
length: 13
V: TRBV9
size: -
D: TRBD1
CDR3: CASSVGTAYEQYF
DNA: TGTGCCAGCAGCGTCGGGACAGCCTACGAGCAGTACTTC